This TCR beta chain emerged from a study of OX40 agonist ivuxolimab in advanced cancers. For the study at large: Patients received ivuxolimab, an agonistic anti-OX40 (CD134) antibody. Under the entry rules, prior anti-PD-1, anti-PD-L1 or anti-CTLA-4 therapy was allowed, and about 40% had some.

As regards this clone: Its antigen is unidentified.

Profiling relied on immunoSEQ multiplex PCR, and the TCRdb table lists in-frame clones only, not all of them. The table lists some 74,000 clones, about four fifths of them singletons. Study-level results: Researchers report that CD8+ T cells had, on average, more expanded clones than CD4+. Low normalized T-cell clonal expansion was additionally recorded for some nonresponders.

Specimen: CD4+ or CD8+ T cells sorted from blood, collected in a trial of the OX40 agonist ivuxolimab. This clonotype was obtained from an adult with an advanced solid tumor such as melanoma, head and neck, liver or kidney cancer.

This chain's CDR3 is CASNQASSEDTQYF. As DNA, the CDR3 is TGTGCCAGCAATCAGGCATCGTCCGAAGATACGCAGTATTTT. The chain is built from TRBV6-1 and TRBJ2-3; D not certain. This CDR3 spans 14 amino acids. The ends were cut back, 7 bases at V and 5 bases at J, with 16 bases in the middle. Germline V gene data show CDR1 as MNHNS and CDR2 as SASEGT.